Following are 32 T cell receptor beta chains from one sample sequenced in a study of OX40 agonist ivuxolimab in advanced cancers. Library creation used the immunoSEQ multiplex PCR assay. The table comes from immuneACCESS by way of TCRdb, which keeps in-frame sequences with V and J called. Part of the clones is missing from these tables; in studies checked, under half for an unresolved V gene and the rest for unknown reasons. A total of 65,000 to 85,000 clones appear in this sample, around 90% of them only once. Jointly, the top ten make up about 9.1% of the sample. The input for sequencing was CD4+ or CD8+ T cells sorted from blood, taken in a trial of the OX40 agonist ivuxolimab. The receptors were gathered from an adult with an advanced solid tumor such as melanoma, head and neck, liver or kidney cancer.

Comments on this clone: Other DNA sequences in this sample translate to the same CDR3. This rearrangement joins TRBV5-1 to TRBJ2-5; D gene unclear. The CDR3 extends over 12 amino acids. V was shortened by 1 base and J by 1 base, with 2 bases between the two germline ends. Germline lookup yields CDR1 SGHRS and CDR2 YFSETQ. CDR3 in DNA: TGCGCCAGCAGCTTGACCCAAGAGACCCAGTACTTC. Amino acids: CASSLTQETQYF.

This clone was found a few times. The chain links TRBV10-1 to TRBJ1-1, with D tentatively TRBD1 (5 bases). The germline V gene has CDR1 WNHNN and CDR2 SYGVQD (reference sequence). This CDR3 contains 13 residues. The CDR3 region is CASRARDNTEAFF. Here the CDR3 DNA reads TGCGCAAGTAGGGCCAGGGATAATACTGAAGCTTTCTTT.

The chain carries TRBV7-2 and TRBJ2-7; the match to TRBD1 covers 9 bases. The germline CDR1 and CDR2 sequences are SGHTA and FQGNSA. After removal of 0 bases from V and 5 bases from J, the junction contained 5 bases not matched to a gene. The CDR3 has 15 amino acids. CDR3 amino acids: CASSLAGTGIHEQYF. CDR3 nucleotides: TGTGCCAGCAGCTTAGCCGGGACAGGGATCCACGAGCAGTACTTC.

The chain uses TRBV28 and TRBJ2-4, with 13 positions matching TRBD2. The ends lost 5 bases at V and 1 base at J; junction bases unmatched: 8. The CDR3 runs to 18 residues. CDR1 MDHEN and CDR2 SYDVKM come from the germline V gene. As DNA, the CDR3 is TGTGCCAGCAGTCAGGGACTAGCGGGGCGGAGGGCCAAAAACATTCAGTACTTC. Encoded protein: CASSQGLAGRRAKNIQYF.

The J gene is TRBJ1-2, the V gene TRBV18; TRBD1 matches at 8 bases. Germline V gives CDR1 KGHSH, CDR2 LQKENI. The CDR3 has 13 residues. Trimming at V came to 4 bases and at J to 8 bases, leaving 6 bases not matched to a gene. The CDR3 DNA is TGTGCCAGCTCACGGGACAGGTGGGAAGGCTACACCTTC. Translation: CASSRDRWEGYTF.

The V gene is TRBV5-6, the J gene TRBJ1-4; no reliable D call. V shed 4 bases and J shed 6 bases, with 19 bases lying between them. The CDR3 length is 16 residues. Germline V CDR1 and CDR2: SGHDT, YYEEEE. For the CDR3, the DNA is TGTGCCAGCAGCGTACTTCCCGGGCCCCCGGATGAAAAACTGTTTTTT. Translating it yields CASSVLPGPPDEKLFF. Looking up the rest from reference TRBV5-6 and TRBJ1-4 gives the full variable domain: DAGVTQSPTHLIKTRGQQVTLRCSPKSGHDTVSWYQQALGQGPQFIFQYYEEEERQRGNFPDRFSGHQFPNYSSELNVNALLLGDSALYLCASSVLPGPPDEKLFFGSGTQLSVL.

The chain recombines TRBV6-6 with TRBJ1-2; 9 bases are shared with TRBD1. Germline CDR1 reads MNHNY; CDR2 reads SVGAGI (reference sequence). V dropped 4 bases and J dropped 4; count of bases not matched to a gene: 10. This CDR3 spans 16 amino acids. The CDR3 region has the DNA TGTGCCAGCAGTTCCGCCCCGGGACAGGGTTTCTATGGCTACACCTTC. This gives the protein CASSSAPGQGFYGYTF.

The rearrangement uses TRBV19 and TRBJ1-1; D unresolved. The V end was cut by 3 bases, the J end by 0 bases, with 8 bases between. The CDR3 covers 14 residues. Germline CDR1 LNHDA, CDR2 SQIVND (reference sequence). The CDR3 here is CASSIAFMNTEAFF. In nucleotides, the CDR3 is TGTGCCAGTAGTATTGCTTTCATGAACACTGAAGCTTTCTTT.

This clone was observed once. This chain links TRBV5-4 with TRBJ1-2, with D uncertain. The CDR3 runs to 14 residues. The V gene lost 2 bases and the J gene lost 5 bases, with 13 bases spanning the gap. CDR1 and CDR2 (germline): SGHNT, YYREEE (reference sequence). CDR3 amino acids: CASSLGRGTYGYTF. The CDR3 DNA sequence: TGTGCCAGCAGCTTAGGGCGGGGTACTTATGGCTACACCTTC.

The rearrangement joins TRBV11-3 to TRBJ2-3; weak D call: TRBD1 (5 bases). In germline, CDR1 is SGHNT, CDR2 YENEEA. Trimming removed 0 bases from V and 6 bases from J, with 13 bases in between. The CDR3 is 15 residues long. The CDR3 region has the DNA TGTGCCAGCAGCTTAGATCCGCAGGGATCGGATACGCAGTATTTT. This encodes CASSLDPQGSDTQYF.

This rearrangement joins TRBV18 to TRBJ1-1; D gene ambiguous. From germline, CDR1 is KGHSH and CDR2 LQKENI. CDR3 length: 15 amino acids. V dropped 3 bases and J dropped 6 bases, with 17 bases sitting between them. Here the CDR3 DNA reads TGTGCCAGCTCACCTCCCTCGCCGGTAATCTCTGAAGCTTTCTTT. Translation gives CASSPPSPVISEAFF.

The V and J genes are TRBV6-5 and TRBJ2-3; 7 bases line up with TRBD2. V lost 6 bases, J lost 6 bases, and 12 bases stayed unmatched. The CDR3 loop spans 15 amino acids. Germline values: CDR1 MNHEY, CDR2 SVGAGI. The CDR3 nucleotides are TGTGCCAGCAGCCGGAGCGGGGCAAACGGGGATACGCAGTATTTT. Its translation is CASSRSGANGDTQYF.

The chain combines TRBV7-9 with TRBJ2-5; 7 bases align to TRBD1. The ends lost 5 bases at V and 2 bases at J; junction bases unmatched: 5. This CDR3 contains 14 residues. Germline values: CDR1 SEHNR, CDR2 FQNEAQ (reference sequence). CDR3 sequence: CASSPGQSQETQYF. The CDR3 nucleotides read TGTGCCAGCAGCCCGGGACAGTCACAAGAGACCCAGTACTTC.

This clone has a single count. The V and J genes are TRBV10-3 and TRBJ1-2, with 7 bases lining up with TRBD1. This CDR3 has 13 amino acids. V lost 4 bases and J lost 9; bases outside the gene matches: 8. Per germline, CDR1 ENHRY and CDR2 SYGVKD. The CDR3 nucleotides read TGTGCCATCAGTGGAGGGGACAGTAATCGCTACACCTTC. Protein sequence: CAISGGDSNRYTF.

V and J are TRBV10-3 and TRBJ1-5; D is possibly TRBD1 (6 bases). This CDR3 region has 15 residues. Germline V CDR1 and CDR2: ENHRY, SYGVKD. The germline V and J ends were trimmed by 4 bases and 3 bases, with 13 bases remaining between them. The CDR3 is CAISGNRADNQPQHF. The CDR3 nucleotides read TGTGCCATCAGTGGCAACAGGGCTGACAATCAGCCCCAGCATTTT.

The rearrangement joins TRBV4-1 to TRBJ2-1, with D tentatively TRBD2 (7 bases). The CDR3 totals 13 residues. V lost 10 bases and J 6 bases, leaving 16 bases between the germline ends. Germline CDR1 and CDR2: MGHRA and YSYEKL. CDR3 sequence: CATLKGGGNEQFF. The CDR3 nucleotides read TGCGCCACCCTAAAGGGAGGGGGCAATGAGCAGTTCTTC.

This rearrangement joins TRBV7-3 to TRBJ2-1, with 11 bases lining up with TRBD2. The CDR3 spans 16 residues. The V gene end was trimmed by 5 bases and the J gene end by 8 bases; junction bases not matched to a gene: 11. Germline CDR1 reads SGHTA; CDR2 reads FQGTGA. The CDR3 DNA reads as TGTGCCAGCAGCCAACTAGCGGGAGTCTCTAGCGATGAGCAGTTCTTC. Translating gives CASSQLAGVSSDEQFF.

The V and J genes are TRBV29-1 and TRBJ2-7; the D gene is possibly TRBD2 (7 bases). V was trimmed by 7 bases and J by 3 bases, leaving 25 bases between them. This CDR3 is 16 amino acids long. The germline V gene encodes CDR1 SQVTM and CDR2 ANQGSEA. This CDR3 is CSAGGSGTYNLYEQYF. CDR3 bases: TGCAGCGCCGGGGGGTCAGGGACATATAATCTCTACGAGCAGTACTTC.

This clone came up once. The chain combines TRBV7-2 with TRBJ2-1, with D possibly being TRBD1 (5 bases). Looked up from germline, CDR1 is SGHTA and CDR2 is FQGNSA. The CDR3 totals 15 residues. The germline V and J ends were trimmed by 1 base and 4 bases, with 11 bases remaining between them. The CDR3 loop is CASSLVWTNYNEQFF. DNA of the CDR3: TGTGCCAGCAGCTTAGTCTGGACAAATTACAATGAGCAGTTCTTC.

The chain combines TRBV18 with TRBJ2-1; D may be TRBD2 (5 bases). V dropped 3 bases and J dropped 7 bases, with 16 bases sitting between them. From germline, CDR1 is KGHSH and CDR2 LQKENI. The CDR3 spans 15 residues. The CDR3 region is CASSPGVDRENEQFF. As DNA, the CDR3 is TGTGCCAGCTCACCGGGAGTGGATCGTGAAAATGAGCAGTTCTTC.

The rearrangement uses TRBV5-1 and TRBJ2-5, with D hard to call. Deletions cut 4 bases from V and 5 bases from J, with 15 bases between. There are 14 residues in the CDR3. Germline V gene lookup returns CDR1 SGHRS and CDR2 YFSETQ. The DNA of the CDR3 is TGCGCCAGCAGCCTCCTGGGGATCGGGGAGACCCAGTACTTC. This sequence encodes CASSLLGIGETQYF.

This chain uses TRBV29-1 with TRBJ2-2; 9 nucleotides agree with TRBD1. After removal of 7 bases from V and 4 bases from J, the junction contained 13 bases not matched to a gene. CDR1 is SQVTM, CDR2 ANQGSEA, per germline. The CDR3 runs 16 residues. The CDR3 spells CSAYRPGTGSTGELFF. The CDR3 DNA reads TGCAGCGCTTACCGCCCAGGGACAGGGAGCACCGGGGAGCTGTTTTTT.

V gene TRBV27 combines with J gene TRBJ1-2; D gene ambiguous. CDR1 MNHEY and CDR2 SMNVEV come from the germline V gene (reference sequence). V lost 5 bases to trimming and J lost 4 bases, with 11 bases between them. The CDR3 length is 13 residues. The CDR3 is CASSPYIGYGYTF. The CDR3 DNA reads as TGTGCCAGCAGTCCCTACATCGGCTATGGCTACACCTTC.

This sequence joins TRBV19 and TRBJ1-2; D is unclear. Germline assignment: CDR1 LNHDA and CDR2 SQIVND (reference sequence). The germline V and J ends were trimmed by 5 bases and 2 bases, with 9 bases remaining between them. The CDR3 contains 13 residues. CDR3 DNA: TGTGCCAGTAGTGCAAACGACAACTATGGCTACACCTTC. Amino acid sequence: CASSANDNYGYTF.

The V gene is TRBV2, the J gene TRBJ1-1; D ambiguous. The ends were cut back, 1 base at V and 10 bases at J, with 10 bases in the middle. Germline CDR1 SNHLY, CDR2 FYNNEI. The CDR3 extends over 12 amino acids. CDR3: CASSEGARVAFF. CDR3 sequence (DNA): TGTGCCAGCAGTGAAGGGGCTCGTGTAGCTTTCTTT.

V is TRBV29-1 and J is TRBJ2-3; 10 nucleotides line up with TRBD2. Germline trimming cut 4 bases from V and 2 bases from J; bases unmatched to any gene: 6. The CDR3 consists of 15 residues. Germline CDR1 and CDR2: SQVTM and ANQGSEA. CDR3 amino acids: CSVGVAGGPTDTQYF. The CDR3 nucleotides read TGCAGCGTTGGAGTAGCGGGAGGCCCCACAGATACGCAGTATTTT.

DNA for the CDR3: TGTGCCAGCAGCTCTCGATCAAATTCACCCCTCCACTTT. Translated: CASSSRSNSPLHF. This rearrangement joins TRBV11-3 to TRBJ1-6; D gene uncertain. The CDR3 consists of 13 residues. V lost 4 bases to trimming and J lost 7 bases, with 8 bases between them. Germline V gene data show CDR1 as SGHNT and CDR2 as YENEEA.

The chain has TRBV18 and TRBJ2-6, with D unresolved. Germline V CDR1 and CDR2: KGHSH, LQKENI. The ends were cut back, 3 bases at V and 4 bases at J, with 10 bases in the middle. This CDR3 contains 15 residues. The CDR3 sequence: CASSPDRPGANVLTF. CDR3 bases: TGTGCCAGCTCACCGGATAGACCCGGGGCCAACGTCCTGACTTTC.

CDR3 residues: CASSQGGENTGELFF. The CDR3 DNA reads as TGTGCCAGCAGCCAAGGCGGGGAGAACACCGGGGAGCTGTTTTTT. The chain couples TRBV4-2 to TRBJ2-2; the D gene is possibly TRBD2 (6 bases). In germline, CDR1 is LGHNA, CDR2 YNFKEQ. V was clipped by 1 base and J by 1 base, with 7 bases between them. CDR3 length equals 15 residues.

This clone was recorded once. The rearrangement joins TRBV7-9 to TRBJ1-1; D is perhaps TRBD1 (5 bases). Trimming left V 5 bases short and J 2 bases short, with 9 bases between. The CDR3 length is 13 residues. Germline V CDR1 and CDR2: SEHNR, FQNEAQ (reference sequence). The CDR3 loop reads CASSGRDNTEAFF. The CDR3 coding sequence is TGTGCCAGCAGCGGCCGGGACAACACTGAAGCTTTCTTT.

This sequence joins TRBV2 and TRBJ1-5, with TRBD1 matching 8 bases. Germline CDR1 and CDR2: SNHLY and FYNNEI. The CDR3 sequence is 15 residues long. J gave up 2 bases and V 6 bases, and 6 bases lay outside the gene matches. In DNA, the CDR3 is TGTGCCAGCAGCAAACAGGGGGTAGGCAATCAGCCCCAGCATTTT. It is translated as CASSKQGVGNQPQHF.

This clone was detected once. The genes are TRBV10-1 and TRBJ2-1; D perhaps matches TRBD2 (7 bases). CDR3 length: 17 residues. V was trimmed by 0 bases and J by 4 bases, leaving 16 bases between them. Germline V CDR1 and CDR2: WNHNN, SYGVQD (reference sequence). The CDR3 nucleotides read TGCGCCAGCAGTGAGTCTGGGCGGGGGCGCCGGTACAATGAGCAGTTCTTC. Translation: CASSESGRGRRYNEQFF.